This TCR beta chain was recovered during a study of blood T cells in healthy people across ages (dated by TCRdb to the mid-2010s). A note on the overall study: In model experiments, template switching captured roughly one uniquely barcoded TCR beta cDNA molecule for every two T cells. The donors were split into four age groups: young (average 16 years), middle-aged (39), aged (over 55) and long-lived (over 80). To track age-related changes in TCR beta repertoire diversity, the study relied on deep sequencing normalized with unique cDNA molecular identifiers. Using the same blood draw, the study looked at two additional independent replicas of 1 million unique cDNA reads for two donors, one aged 18 to 30 and the other aged 80 or older. Donors of different ages were randomly distributed across sequencing lanes to avoid experimental bias.

Systemically healthy Caucasian individuals from Russia, 35 to 50 in total and aged roughly 6 to 100 years, were included as donors. Ten milliliters of peripheral blood were drawn from each donor into EDTA-treated Vacutainer tubes. Ficoll-Paque density-gradient centrifugation was used to isolate PBMCs, with at least 7 million obtained per sample. Total RNA was extracted from PBMCs with Trizol reagent, with at least 6 micrograms obtained per sample. The percentages of naive CD45RAhigh/CD27high T cells were determined by flow cytometry on a PBMC aliquot from every donor. In regard to this clonotype: Its antigen is currently not known. Base-call qualities are not available, and no considerably larger clone is one nucleotide away.

Broader findings and caveats from the paper: Compared with the aged group, the long-lived group had more naive CD4+ T cells, fewer expanded clones and increased TCR diversity, a pattern suggesting age selection. The CMV infection status of donors was not known, potentially confounding age-related changes in expanded clonotypes. Since profiling was done on bulk unsorted PBMCs, naive and antigen-experienced compartments could not be conclusively compared. Observed TCR beta diversity correlated strongly with the percentage of naive T cells measured by flow cytometry. Estimates of total diversity based on one million sequenced T cells were regarded as lower bounds and as underestimates. As age increased, observed TCR beta diversity per million T cells dropped in a roughly linear way, and a significant reduction was already evident by age 40.

Preparation of the library involved 5' RACE. These reads were obtained on an Illumina HiSeq 2500. A second about 7 to 12 cycle PCR used a sample-barcoded 5' primer and a J-beta primer mix. A unique molecular identifier was introduced onto each TCR beta cDNA molecule by a template-switch 5' adaptor carrying 12 random nucleotides. Each sample yielded at least 3 million CDR3-containing paired-end reads. First-strand cDNA was synthesized from all RNA with the Mint cDNA synthesis kit, primed by a TRBC-specific oligonucleotide. All cDNA was treated with uracil-DNA glycosylase and then went through a first 18-cycle PCR with the universal primers M1SS and BC2_uni_R. The original methods were these. Each sample was normalized by randomly selecting 1 million high-quality reads, each carrying a distinct molecular identifier. Reads with shared molecular identifiers were discarded instead of being binned into consensus sequences. MiTCR, with a Q25 quality threshold and the strictest error-elimination algorithm, was used for CDR3 identification, clonotype clustering and error correction. A nonparametric unseen species model with Euler transformation was used to estimate lower-bound total TCR beta diversity. The public sequencing data were trimmed at Q25 with fastp and processed into clonotypes with MiXCR by TCRdb, which kept only in-frame beta chains. CDR3 protein sequences are deduplicated, and each keeps its most common genes and DNA. These V and J calls derive from TCRdb rather than the authors' analysis. The sample contains about 1.5 million distinct CDR3 sequences, less than 45% of them found a single time. The ten top clones hold around 4% of the sample.

The source material was blood. This sequence was found in a woman younger than 35 in good health.

The CDR3 region has the sequence CASSVDIRNTEAFF. The DNA sequence is given as TGTGCCAGCAGTGTCGACATAAGGAACACTGAAGCTTTCTTT. The rearrangement combines TRBV25-1 with TRBJ1-1; no D gene is confidently identified. Reading from cysteine to phenylalanine, the CDR3 counts 14 amino acids. Only the CDR3 portion is preserved as DNA: 42 bases, with reading frame beginning at the first base. CDR1 MGHDK and CDR2 SYGVNS are derived from the germline V gene. Trimming at the junction amounts to 4 bases on V and 1 base on J, and the germline ends lie 10 bases apart.